The present T cell receptor beta chain was sequenced within a study of blood T cell repertoires in COVID-19 (dated by TCRdb to between 2020 and 2021). As for the study more broadly: The collaborator samples originated in the United States, Italy and Spain and spanned the acute and convalescent phases of COVID-19. The material from the prospective study consisted of cDNA or gDNA derived from T cells, B-cell-depleted T cells, or PBMCs. The dataset comprised deeply sampled blood TCRbeta repertoires from subjects exposed to, actively infected with, or recovered from COVID-19. A freely available public database, intended as a resource for researchers studying the immune response to SARS-CoV-2, is where the repertoires were released. Samples were obtained from the ongoing ImmuneRACE study (first 160 participants) and from 1,000 to 1,500 subjects provided by 6 global collaborators. The sample metadata nearly always contained a de-identified subject ID, COVID-19 status, age in years and sex. Where available, HLA class I and class II types were taken from metadata supplied by the sample provider and were not determined by assay-based typing. Overall study results and their limits: Clinical and demographic metadata were provided uncurated, with the amount varying by source and participant.

TCRbeta CDR3 regions were amplified from genomic DNA by means of the immunoSEQ Assay, a bias-controlled multiplex PCR. The paper's processing steps were these. Within the assay, amplification of reference gene primers was used to estimate how many nucleated cells each sample contained. To quantify the absolute abundance of each unique TCRbeta CDR3 rearrangement, sequence reads were collapsed and filtered. For each sample, productive Simpson clonality was calculated as the square root of Simpson's diversity index across productive rearrangements. The source is immuneACCESS, and TCRdb retained only in-frame sequences with V and J called. Part of the clones is not carried over; for the studies checked, unresolved V genes explain less than half of this, and the remainder is unexplained. V and J calls and clone size come straight from that table; D and trimming were deduced from the DNA. Within this sample are 250,000 or so clones, with about 82% of them counted one time only. The ten largest make up roughly 2% of the sample.

Comment on this clone: No cognate antigen has been identified for it. It has no much larger one-base neighbor in the sample; base qualities were not kept.

Participants in the prospective study were enrolled through a virtual design, were aged roughly 18 to 95 years, and lived in some 24 United States geographic areas. In the prospective study, cohorts were assigned on the basis of participant-reported clinical history obtained from a screening survey and a study questionnaire. Recovered participants in ImmuneRACE Cohort 3 were defined by two consecutive negative NP/OP PCR tests, clearance by a healthcare professional, or resolution of symptoms. Each participant in the prospective study had whole blood, serum and a nasopharyngeal or oropharyngeal swab collected by mobile phlebotomists. Over a roughly 2-month period, participants in the prospective study had the option of providing additional blood draws and questionnaires. Before DNA extraction, prospective study blood samples were shipped either frozen or at room temperature. The CDR3, cysteine through phenylalanine, is 14 amino acids long. The DNA shown is the 42-base CDR3, in frame from base 1. The germline V gene (reference sequence) provides CDR1 DFQATT and CDR2 SNEGSKA. V drops 3 bases and J drops 4 bases, leaving 13 bases in between.

The rearrangement combines TRBV20-1 with TRBJ2-1; D gene: possibly TRBD2, on 5 matching bases. The receptor was derived from a woman in her forties or fifties who had recovered from COVID-19. Sequencing was done on a sample of PBMCs or T cells enriched from blood (not recorded which). The DNA is as follows: TGCAGTGCTAGTTCAGCGGCACTTTACAATGAGCAGTTCTTC. It specifies CSASSAALYNEQFF.